A single sample gave rise to the 12 T cell receptor beta chains below, sequenced in a study of siplizumab effects on memory and regulatory T cells. Assay: immunoSEQ multiplex PCR; the TCRdb copy retains only in-frame clones and omits some. The table includes about 50,000 clones, more than 85% detected once. The material sequenced was CD8+ T cells sorted from blood. The receptors originated from a human donor in good health.

This sequence joins TRBV27 and TRBJ1-4; unclear D gene. The length of the CDR3 is 15 residues. The V gene's germline CDR1 is MNHEY and CDR2 SMNVEV (reference sequence). V was pared by 5 bases and J by 3 bases, with 13 bases between. The chain's CDR3 is CASSVLHGANEKLFF. In DNA, the CDR3 is TGTGCCAGCAGTGTCCTCCACGGGGCTAATGAAAAACTGTTTTTT.

The chain links TRBV14 to TRBJ1-2; no reliable D call. There are 13 residues in the CDR3. V was shortened by 3 bases and J by 5 bases, with 10 bases between the two germline ends. In germline, CDR1 is SGHDN, CDR2 FVKESK. The CDR3 sequence is CASSHTTEYGYTF. CDR3 bases: TGTGCCAGCAGCCATACCACCGAGTATGGCTACACCTTC.

V gene TRBV10-2 combines with J gene TRBJ2-3; D perhaps matches TRBD2 (7 bases). V was pared by 4 bases and J by 2 bases, with 19 bases between. There are 17 residues in the CDR3. CDR1 is WSHSY, CDR2 SAAADI, per germline. CDR3: CASSASRRGPYTDTQYF. The DNA for the CDR3 is TGCGCCAGCAGTGCCTCGCGGCGGGGGCCTTACACAGATACGCAGTATTTT.

This CDR3 is CASSPRLDEQFF. CDR3 in DNA: TGTGCCAGCAGCCCACGCTTGGATGAGCAGTTCTTC. This rearrangement joins TRBV9 to TRBJ2-1; no firm D call. This CDR3 has 12 residues. CDR1 SGDLS and CDR2 YYNGEE come from the germline V gene. V lost 4 bases, J lost 8 bases, and 10 bases lay in between.

The chain combines TRBV27 with TRBJ2-2, with TRBD1 matching 10 bases. J lost 6 bases, V lost 5 bases, and 15 bases had no gene match. The CDR3 is 18 amino acids. CDR1 and CDR2 (germline): MNHEY, SMNVEV (reference sequence). CDR3 in amino acids: CASSKPQTGTGVPGELFF. The DNA for the CDR3 is TGTGCCAGCAGTAAACCGCAAACCGGGACAGGGGTTCCCGGGGAGCTGTTTTTT.

V is TRBV5-1 and J is TRBJ1-4; D call uncertain. Germline V gene sequence: CDR1 SGHRS, CDR2 YFSETQ. This CDR3 spans 14 amino acids. The V gene lost 0 bases and the J gene lost 7 bases, with 10 bases spanning the gap. CDR3 coding DNA: TGCGCCAGCAGCTTGGGGGGTCTAGGTGAAAAACTGTTTTTT. Translation: CASSLGGLGEKLFF.

This clone was seen only once. The chain employs TRBV5-1 and TRBJ1-4; D unresolved. CDR1 SGHRS and CDR2 YFSETQ come from the germline V gene. This CDR3 contains 17 residues. The V end was cut by 4 bases, the J end by 3 bases, with 19 bases between. The CDR3 coding sequence is TGCGCCAGCAGCGCGAAAATCCAGACTGGTGCTAATGAAAAACTGTTTTTT. It encodes CASSAKIQTGANEKLFF.

CDR3 sequence (DNA): TGCGCCAGCAGCCCAAAGACGGGGCACTACGAGCAGTACTTC. Amino acids: CASSPKTGHYEQYF. This chain connects TRBV4-1 to TRBJ2-7; TRBD1 or TRBD2 may be the D gene (5 bases each). The V gene lost 4 bases and the J gene lost 3 bases, with 13 bases spanning the gap. CDR3 length: 14 residues. Germline CDR1 is MGHRA and CDR2 is YSYEKL.

The chain links TRBV6-1 to TRBJ1-3, with TRBD1 as a possible D gene (5 bases). Per germline, CDR1 MNHNS and CDR2 SASEGT. Trimming stripped 2 bases from V and 4 bases from J, with 12 bases between. The CDR3 extends over 15 amino acids. The CDR3 spells CASSEYQGGGNTIYF. The DNA of the CDR3 is TGTGCCAGCAGTGAATACCAGGGTGGGGGAAACACCATATATTTT.

CDR3 amino acids: CSVGGNTGELFF. CDR3 in DNA: TGCAGCGTGGGGGGTAACACCGGGGAGCTGTTTTTT. The chain is built from TRBV29-1 and TRBJ2-2; possible D gene TRBD2, 6 bases. Germline lookup yields CDR1 SQVTM and CDR2 ANQGSEA. V dropped 6 bases and J dropped 2 bases, with 7 bases sitting between them. The CDR3 runs to 12 residues.

The chain has TRBV27 and TRBJ2-7; perhaps TRBD2 as D (6 bases). Between the trimmed V and J ends, which lost 3 bases and 2 bases, there was a span of 8 bases. From germline, CDR1 is MNHEY and CDR2 SMNVEV (reference sequence). The CDR3 has 13 amino acids. CDR3 in DNA: TGTGCCAGCAGTTTTGCGGGACCCTACGAGCAGTACTTC. This sequence encodes CASSFAGPYEQYF.

The rearrangement links TRBV27 to TRBJ2-7, with D perhaps assigned TRBD1 or TRBD2 (5 bases each). Germline CDR1 MNHEY, CDR2 SMNVEV (reference sequence). The CDR3 has 14 residues. Trimming shortened V by 5 bases and J by 2 bases, and 13 bases separated the two germline ends. The CDR3 nucleotides read TGTGCCAGCAGTGAGGTGCAGGGACCCTACGAGCAGTACTTC. Its translation: CASSEVQGPYEQYF.